This T cell receptor (beta chain) was sequenced for a study of shared clonotypes between healthy human individuals (dated by TCRdb to between 2020 and 2021). About the study as a whole: A couple of women and a few men aged 18 to 49 years were included in the cohort. For each donor, three plates each were used for CD4 naive and CD4 memory, two plates were used for CD8 naive, and one plate was used for CD8 memory. To estimate repertoire size and how much clonotypes are shared between individuals, the study performed deep sequencing of blood TCR repertoires from a few healthy adults. To increase sequencing depth and limit assay-specific biases, different laboratories used diverse techniques to prepare libraries and sequence TCR repertoires. Between about 0.85 and 9.5 billion PBMCs per donor were obtained by leukapheresis. Beyond this particular receptor, the publication reports: Across four donors, about 5.2% of naive CD4, roughly 3.8% of naive CD8, roughly 2.3% of memory CD4, and approximately 0.4% of memory CD8 clonotypes were shared. Even with the large sequencing depth, rarefaction of the sorted-subset datasets indicated that sequencing was incomplete. Only blood was sampled, and tissue TCR repertoires likely differ from those in blood. Compared with non-shared clonotypes, the clonotypes found in all four sorted-subset donors had higher generation probabilities. Because the study included only a small number of donors, the genetic and exposure-history diversity represented was limited. Naive subsets generally had larger estimated clonotype richness than memory subsets did. Pairwise subsampling indicated that sequencing depth was expected to affect the degree of clonotype sharing among donors.

Comment on this clone: Its specific antigen is unknown. No base quality information exists; no much larger clone differs at one position.

Healthy HIV-negative adults with no recently reported acute infections or vaccinations were included as donors. Only Caucasian adults living in Nashville, Tennessee, USA were represented among the donors. CD4+ T cells were enriched through magnetic negative selection, after which naive cells were positively selected on CD45RA and the remaining negative fraction served as the memory subset. Blood was obtained by leukapheresis, after which PBMCs were separated by Ficoll-Histopaque density gradient centrifugation and cryopreserved in liquid nitrogen vapor phase. Analytical flow cytometry was used to check the purity and quantity of every magnetically sorted T cell population. Each sorted fraction had its genomic DNA isolated and then quantified by UV absorbance on a Nanodrop 2000c. The germline V gene sets CDR1 to SNHLY and CDR2 to FYNNEI. From cysteine to phenylalanine, the CDR3 is 18 amino acids long. Only the CDR3 DNA is retained, 54 bases long and in frame from the first base. Relative to germline, V is missing 0 bases and J is missing 0 bases, with 7 bases of the junction outside any gene match.

Using the deep immunoSEQ assay, TCR CDR3 regions were amplified from genomic DNA by multiplex PCR. For each cell subset, the extracted genomic DNA was distributed evenly across all wells of several immunoSEQ 96-well plates, and each plate served as one replicate. Each replicate PCR for sorted subsets received around 210 ng genomic DNA, equal to about 30,000 T cell genomes. Purified libraries were quantified with a Qubit 3.0 fluorometer, sized on a Bioanalyzer 2100, and re-quantified with the KAPA Library Quantification kit. A separate single-read 150-cycle Illumina NextSeq 550 flow cell was used to sequence each immunoSEQ 96-well plate. The authors' analysis ran thus. Because only junctional sequences without quality scores were contained in the immunoSEQ output, filtering matching that applied to full-length reads could not be performed. To assign V/J genes and CDR3, sequences were annotated using PyIR, a Python wrapper for IgBLAST v1.9, with IMGT germline references. Any read was removed if the V/J assignment was weak (E-value above 1e-6), the CDR3 was missing, or the read contained stop codons, out-of-frame junctions, or ambiguous translated residues. V3J clonotypes were defined as sequences sharing an identical inferred V gene, J gene, and CDR3 amino acid sequence. To compute the percentage overlap between repertoires, the number of shared unique clonotypes was divided by the size of the smaller repertoire. RTK rarefaction, the Chao1 estimator, and Recon v2.1 estimates of unobserved clonotypes were used to assess repertoire richness. Generation probabilities were computed with OLGA for all TCRbeta clonotypes obtained by the gDNA method from several donors. Here the immuneACCESS table is served through TCRdb, limited to in-frame sequences with V and J called. Missing clones are a known gap in these copies; in checked studies unresolved V genes cover under half, and the rest lacks a known reason. The DNA was the basis for D and trimming; V, J and clone size are from that table. The table for this sample lists approximately 1,500,000 clones; roughly 96% of them were counted only once. Jointly, the top ten make up over 1% of the sample.

The material sequenced was naive CD4+ T cells sorted from blood. The cell subset or site tag for this specimen amounts to: CD45RA+ positively selected. This TCR was sampled from a young man in good health. This receptor chain uses TRBV2 and TRBJ2-1, and TRBD2 matches 8 of the central bases. The nucleotide sequence is TGTGCCAGCAGTGAAGCGCGAGTAGCGGGAAACTCCTACAATGAGCAGTTCTTC. Protein translation: CASSEARVAGNSYNEQFF. Supplemented by the reference TRBV2 and TRBJ2-1 proteins around the CDR3, the complete variable domain is EPEVTQTPSHQVTQMGQEVILRCVPISNHLYFYWYRQILGQKVEFLVSFYNNEISEKSEIFDDQFSVERPDGSNFTLKIRSTKLEDSAMYFCASSEARVAGNSYNEQFFGPGTRLTVL.